This TCR beta chain was sequenced during a study of control samples from healthy donors and cancer patients. This clone was detected only once. Germline CDR1 and CDR2: KGHDR and SFDVKD. V was cut by 6 bases and J by 0 bases, with 11 bases left in between. The CDR3 loop spans 15 amino acids. Profiling relied on immunoSEQ multiplex PCR, and the TCRdb table lists in-frame clones only, not all of them. The sample lists about 130,000 clones; about nine tenths were seen once. The TCR sequence derives from a man younger than 35 in good health. V is TRBV24-1 and J is TRBJ2-1; TRBD1 might be the D (5 bases). The sequenced material came from blood. The CDR3 sequence is CATSSTASSYNEQFF. The CDR3 DNA reads as TGTGCCACCAGTTCGACAGCTAGCTCCTACAATGAGCAGTTCTTC.